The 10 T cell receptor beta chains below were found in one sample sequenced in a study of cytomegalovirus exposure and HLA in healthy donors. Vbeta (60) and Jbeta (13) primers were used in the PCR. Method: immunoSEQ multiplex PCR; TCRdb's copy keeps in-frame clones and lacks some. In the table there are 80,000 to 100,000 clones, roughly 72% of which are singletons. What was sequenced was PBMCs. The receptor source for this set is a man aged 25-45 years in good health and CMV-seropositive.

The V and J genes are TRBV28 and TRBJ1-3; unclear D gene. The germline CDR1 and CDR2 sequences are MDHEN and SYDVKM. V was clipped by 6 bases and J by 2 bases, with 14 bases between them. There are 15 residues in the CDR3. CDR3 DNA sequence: TGTGCCAGCAGCCCAGAGGTGGGTCCTGGAAACACCATATATTTT. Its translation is CASSPEVGPGNTIYF.

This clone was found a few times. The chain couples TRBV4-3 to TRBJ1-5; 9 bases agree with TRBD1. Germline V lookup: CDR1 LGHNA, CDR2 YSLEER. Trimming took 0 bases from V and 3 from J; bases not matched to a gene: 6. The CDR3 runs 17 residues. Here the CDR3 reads CASSQDRTGDSNQPQHF. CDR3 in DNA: TGCGCCAGCAGCCAAGATAGGACAGGGGATTCCAATCAGCCCCAGCATTTT.

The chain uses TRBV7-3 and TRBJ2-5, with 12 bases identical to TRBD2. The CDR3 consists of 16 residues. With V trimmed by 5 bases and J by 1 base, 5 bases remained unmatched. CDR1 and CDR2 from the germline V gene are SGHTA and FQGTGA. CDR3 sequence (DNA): TGTGCCAGCAGCCCAGGACTAGCGGGGTTCCAAGAGACCCAGTACTTC. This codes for CASSPGLAGFQETQYF.

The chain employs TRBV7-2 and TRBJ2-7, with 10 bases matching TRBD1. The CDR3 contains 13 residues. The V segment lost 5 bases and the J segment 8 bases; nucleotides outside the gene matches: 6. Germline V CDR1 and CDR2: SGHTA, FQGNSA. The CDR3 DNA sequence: TGTGCCAGCAGCCTTCCGGACAGGGGGAAGCAGTACTTC. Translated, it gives CASSLPDRGKQYF.

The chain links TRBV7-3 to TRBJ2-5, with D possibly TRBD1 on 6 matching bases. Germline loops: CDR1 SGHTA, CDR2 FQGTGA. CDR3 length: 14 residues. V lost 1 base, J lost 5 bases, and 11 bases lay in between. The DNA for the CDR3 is TGTGCCAGCAGCTTAAATGGGGGCGGCGAGACCCAGTACTTC. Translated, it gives CASSLNGGGETQYF.

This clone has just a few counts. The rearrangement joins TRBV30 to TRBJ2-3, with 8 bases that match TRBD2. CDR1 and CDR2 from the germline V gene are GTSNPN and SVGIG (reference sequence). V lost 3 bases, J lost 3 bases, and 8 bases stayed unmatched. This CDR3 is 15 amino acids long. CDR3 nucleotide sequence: TGTGCCTGGAGCCTCGACGGGAGGGTGACAGATACGCAGTATTTT. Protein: CAWSLDGRVTDTQYF.

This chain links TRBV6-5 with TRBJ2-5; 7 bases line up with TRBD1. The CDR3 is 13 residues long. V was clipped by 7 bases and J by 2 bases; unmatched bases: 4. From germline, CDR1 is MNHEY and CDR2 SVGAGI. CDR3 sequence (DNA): TGTGCCAGCACCCGGGACAGACAAGAGACCCAGTACTTC. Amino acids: CASTRDRQETQYF.

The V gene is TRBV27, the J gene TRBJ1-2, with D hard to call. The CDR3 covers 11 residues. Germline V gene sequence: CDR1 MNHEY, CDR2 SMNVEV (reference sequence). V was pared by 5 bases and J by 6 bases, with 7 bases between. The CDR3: CASSRGNGYTF. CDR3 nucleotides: TGTGCCAGCAGTCGAGGGAATGGCTACACCTTC.

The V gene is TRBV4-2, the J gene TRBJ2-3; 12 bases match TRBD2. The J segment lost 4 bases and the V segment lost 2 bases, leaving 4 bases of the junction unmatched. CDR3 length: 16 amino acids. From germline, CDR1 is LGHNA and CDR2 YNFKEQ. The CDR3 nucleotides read TGTGCCAGCAGCCAAAAGACTAGCGGGAGCGCAGATACGCAGTATTTT. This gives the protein CASSQKTSGSADTQYF.

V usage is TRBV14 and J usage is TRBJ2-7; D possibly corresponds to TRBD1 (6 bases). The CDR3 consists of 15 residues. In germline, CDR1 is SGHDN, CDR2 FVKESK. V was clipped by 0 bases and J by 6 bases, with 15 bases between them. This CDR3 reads CASSQDTGRSSEQYF. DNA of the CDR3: TGTGCCAGCAGCCAAGATACAGGGCGCTCTTCCGAGCAGTACTTC.